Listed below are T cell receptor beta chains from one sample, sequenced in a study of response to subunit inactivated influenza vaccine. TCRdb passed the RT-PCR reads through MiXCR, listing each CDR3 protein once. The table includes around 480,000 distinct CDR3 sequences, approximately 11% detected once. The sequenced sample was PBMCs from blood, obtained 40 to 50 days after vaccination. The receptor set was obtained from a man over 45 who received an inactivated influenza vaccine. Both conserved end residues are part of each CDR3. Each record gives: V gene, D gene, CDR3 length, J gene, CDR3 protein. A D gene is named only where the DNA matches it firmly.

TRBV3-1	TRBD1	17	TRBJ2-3	CASSQATPGQGTDTQYF
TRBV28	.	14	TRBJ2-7	CASRPYPDGYEQYF
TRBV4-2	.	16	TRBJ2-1	CASSQDWGGSYNEQFF
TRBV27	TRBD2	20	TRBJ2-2	CASSLLGGLAGRRESGELFF
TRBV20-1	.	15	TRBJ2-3	CSVSPTGASTDTQYF
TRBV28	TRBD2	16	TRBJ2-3	CASSTGTSGRLDTQYF
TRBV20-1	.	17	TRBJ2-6	CSARADRSISGANVLTF
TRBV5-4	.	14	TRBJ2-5	CASSLRVAQETQYF
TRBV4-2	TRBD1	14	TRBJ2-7	CASSQPTGAYEQYF
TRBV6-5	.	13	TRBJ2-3	CASSYSDTDTQYF
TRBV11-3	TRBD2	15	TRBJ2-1	CASSLDAGTSGEQFF
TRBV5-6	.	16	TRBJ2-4	CASSLGRLLAKNIQYF
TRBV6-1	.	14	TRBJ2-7	CASSASPSSYEQYF
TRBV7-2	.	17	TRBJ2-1	CASSLFHQGGATNEQFF
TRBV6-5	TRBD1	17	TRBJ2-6	CASRYGTGDSGANVLTF
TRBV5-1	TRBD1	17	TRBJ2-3	CASSPIRQGASTDTQYF
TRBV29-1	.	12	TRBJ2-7	CSVESSSYEQYF
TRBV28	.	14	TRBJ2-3	CASTRGLSTDTQYF
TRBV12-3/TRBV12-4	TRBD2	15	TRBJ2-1	CASTFLRGGHNEQFF
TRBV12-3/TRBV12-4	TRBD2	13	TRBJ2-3	CASSTGGPNTQYF
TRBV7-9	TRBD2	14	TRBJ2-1	CASSRGTSLNEQFF
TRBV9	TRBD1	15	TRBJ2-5	CASSATGTGQETQYF
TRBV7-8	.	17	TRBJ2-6	CASSLARRSSGANVLTF
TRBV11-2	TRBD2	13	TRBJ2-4	CASSVGLANIQYF
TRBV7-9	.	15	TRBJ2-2	CASSQTGLYTGELFF
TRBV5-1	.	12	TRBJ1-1	CASRTLNTEAFF
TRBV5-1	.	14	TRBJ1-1	CASSPNTRATEAFF
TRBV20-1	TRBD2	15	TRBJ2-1	CSASPTSGSQNEQFF
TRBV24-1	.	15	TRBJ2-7	CATSDGGLFPYEQYF
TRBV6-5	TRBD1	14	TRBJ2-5	CASSFQGAIETQYF
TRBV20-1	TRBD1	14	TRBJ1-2	CSANRGQGPGGYTF
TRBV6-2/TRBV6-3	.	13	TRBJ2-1	CASSYSGYNEQFF
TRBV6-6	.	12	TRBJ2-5	CASSYSMETQYF
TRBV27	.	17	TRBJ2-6	CASTPQGLPSGANVLTF
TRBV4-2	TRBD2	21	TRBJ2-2	CASSTRILAGGTVGNTGELFF
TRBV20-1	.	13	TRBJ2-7	CSAAWGKNYEQYF
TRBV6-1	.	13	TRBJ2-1	CASSSPGSSEQFF
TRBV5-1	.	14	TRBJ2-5	CASSYWPRGETQYF
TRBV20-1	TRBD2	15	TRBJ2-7	CSASEDSGGFYEQYF
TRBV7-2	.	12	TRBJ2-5	CASSIGLATQYF
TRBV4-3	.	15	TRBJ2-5	CASSQDLPDQETQYF
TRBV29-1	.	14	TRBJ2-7	CSVEDAIRGNEQYF
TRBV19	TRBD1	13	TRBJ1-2	CASNGDRGYGYTF
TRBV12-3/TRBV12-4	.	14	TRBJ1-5	CASSLDGRNQPQHF
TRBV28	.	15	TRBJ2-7	CASSTGSGASYEQYF
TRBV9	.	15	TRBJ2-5	CASSVGGGTRETQYF
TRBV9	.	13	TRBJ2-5	CASSVVGSETQYF
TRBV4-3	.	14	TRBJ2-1	CASSQDVVGYEQFF